This is a list of T cell receptor beta chains from one sample in a study of cytomegalovirus exposure and HLA in healthy donors. The data were produced by immunoSEQ multiplex PCR, yet TCRdb's version contains in-frame clones alone and is incomplete. This table has about 150,000 clones, roughly 80% appearing once. Sequences were obtained from PBMCs. The source of these receptors is a woman aged 40 to 55 in good health and CMV-seropositive. Both conserved end residues are part of each CDR3. A D gene is named only where the DNA matches it firmly. Not every row has a clone size; where given, it reads once, few, many or a size class.

j_call,clone_size,v_call,d_call,cdr3_aa,cdr3_nt
TRBJ2-5,NA,TRBV5-1,TRBD1,CASSVTGTGGQEAQYF,TGCGCCAGCAGCGTTACCGGGACAGGGGGTCAAGAGGCCCAGTACTTC
TRBJ1-2,NA,TRBV2,TRBD1,CASRRTGTALALNYGYTF,TGTGCCAGCCGAAGAACGGGGACAGCGCTCGCTCTGAACTATGGCTACACCTTC
TRBJ2-1,NA,TRBV4-1,TRBD2,CASSLGLASSHEQFF,TGCGCCAGCAGCTTGGGACTAGCCTCGTCCCATGAGCAGTTCTTC
TRBJ1-2,NA,TRBV28,TRBD1,CASSLGQNYGYTF,TGTGCCAGCAGCCTGGGACAGAACTATGGCTACACCTTC
TRBJ1-5,NA,TRBV28,NA,CASSPLGGGSNQPQHF,TGTGCCAGCAGTCCCCTCGGGGGGGGCAGCAATCAGCCCCAGCATTTT
TRBJ2-2,once,TRBV7-3,NA,CASSPQGTLNTGELFF,TGTGCCAGCAGCCCCCAAGGGACTTTGAACACCGGGGAGCTGTTTTTT
TRBJ2-2,NA,TRBV7-9,NA,CASSPEASGELFF,TGTGCCAGCAGCCCCGAAGCGTCCGGGGAGCTGTTTTTT
TRBJ2-7,NA,TRBV7-9,NA,CASSLEAGGSYEQYF,TGTGCCAGCAGCTTAGAGGCAGGTGGATCCTACGAGCAGTACTTC
TRBJ2-7,NA,TRBV19,TRBD2,CASSRRPGTSGSYEQYF,TGTGCCAGTAGCCGAAGACCAGGGACTAGCGGGTCCTACGAGCAGTACTTC
TRBJ2-1,NA,TRBV11-2,TRBD2,CASSLGLAGAYNEQFF,TGTGCCAGCAGCCTGGGACTAGCGGGAGCCTACAATGAGCAGTTCTTC
TRBJ1-2,NA,TRBV19,NA,CASSLAAGPNYGYTF,TGTGCCAGTAGTCTCGCGGCAGGGCCTAACTATGGCTACACCTTC
TRBJ1-2,once,TRBV5-1,NA,CASSRDGADYGYTF,TGCGCCAGCAGCCGTGACGGAGCCGACTATGGCTACACCTTC
TRBJ1-1,NA,TRBV7-2,NA,CASSSQANTEAFF,TGTGCCAGCAGCTCCCAAGCGAACACTGAAGCTTTCTTT
TRBJ2-1,once,TRBV18,NA,CASSRQGGEQFF,TGTGCCAGCTCACGCCAGGGGGGTGAGCAGTTCTTC
TRBJ2-6,NA,TRBV10-3,NA,CAISRADSGANVLTF,TGTGCCATCAGCAGGGCCGACTCTGGGGCCAACGTCCTGACTTTC
TRBJ1-5,NA,TRBV23-1,NA,CASSQYNDRVLGFSNQPQHF,TGCGCCAGCAGTCAATATAATGACAGAGTGCTAGGGTTTTCTAATCAGCCCCAGCATTTT
TRBJ2-1,NA,TRBV9,TRBD2,CASSTRSLAGGPSFSYNEQFF,TGTGCCAGCAGCACGCGTAGTTTAGCGGGAGGACCGAGTTTCTCCTACAATGAGCAGTTCTTC
TRBJ1-5,few,TRBV28,NA,CASSLPLAGNQPQHF,TGTGCCAGCAGTCTCCCGCTGGCCGGGAATCAGCCCCAGCATTTT
TRBJ2-5,NA,TRBV19,TRBD1,CASSIVPTGGIQETQYF,TGTGCCAGTAGTATCGTTCCGACAGGGGGAATACAAGAGACCCAGTACTTC
TRBJ2-3,NA,TRBV6-6,TRBD1,CASSLRQGGADTQYF,TGTGCCAGCAGCTTAAGACAGGGGGGGGCAGATACGCAGTATTTT
TRBJ1-2,NA,TRBV9,NA,CASSVGQGDYGYTF,TGTGCCAGCAGCGTAGGCCAGGGCGACTATGGCTACACCTTC
TRBJ2-2,NA,TRBV27,TRBD2,CASSLVGGANTGELFF,TGTGCCAGCAGTTTAGTCGGGGGGGCCAACACCGGGGAGCTGTTTTTT
TRBJ1-1,NA,TRBV28,NA,CASSFAGDTEAFF,TGTGCCAGCAGTTTTGCAGGGGACACTGAAGCTTTCTTT
TRBJ2-3,NA,TRBV7-9,TRBD2,CASSLAGRLAGRDTQYF,TGTGCCAGCAGCTTAGCTGGTCGGCTAGCGGGGAGAGATACGCAGTATTTT
TRBJ2-1,NA,TRBV27,NA,CASSSRQGQMDEQFF,TGTGCCAGCAGTTCGCGGCAGGGGCAGATGGATGAGCAGTTCTTC
TRBJ2-2,NA,TRBV10-3,TRBD1,CAISDRAAGELFF,TGTGCCATCTCGGACAGGGCCGCCGGGGAGCTGTTTTTT
TRBJ1-5,NA,TRBV2,NA,CASTGEGRAQHF,TGTGCCAGCACCGGAGAGGGTCGGGCCCAGCATTTT
TRBJ1-2,NA,TRBV27,NA,CASSSNRDYGYTF,TGTGCCAGCAGTTCAAACAGGGATTATGGCTACACCTTC
TRBJ2-1,NA,TRBV7-2,TRBD2,CASSLDRAGGRSLIF,TGTGCCAGCAGCCTGGATCGAGCGGGGGGCCGTTCGTTAATCTTC
TRBJ2-7,NA,TRBV4-1,TRBD1,CASSQGQGDEQYF,TGCGCCAGCAGCCAGGGACAGGGGGACGAGCAGTACTTC
TRBJ1-1,NA,TRBV27,NA,CASRGIVNTEAFF,TGTGCCAGCCGGGGGATTGTGAACACTGAAGCTTTCTTT
TRBJ2-7,NA,TRBV7-9,TRBD1,CSSSRGWTGVSDEQYF,TGTTCCAGCAGCCGCGGTTGGACAGGGGTATCGGACGAGCAGTACTTC
TRBJ2-5,few,TRBV5-8,TRBD2,CASSLGTSGRAEETQYF,TGTGCCAGCAGCTTGGGGACTAGCGGGAGAGCAGAAGAGACCCAGTACTTC
TRBJ1-2,NA,TRBV9,TRBD1,CASSVVETGLNGYTF,TGTGCCAGCAGCGTAGTAGAGACAGGGTTAAATGGCTACACCTTC
TRBJ2-7,NA,TRBV30,TRBD1,CAWSVQIRDRAYEQYF,TGTGCCTGGAGTGTACAAATTAGGGACAGGGCCTACGAGCAGTACTTC
TRBJ1-4,NA,TRBV5-4,NA,CASSRGGRQGRTNEKLFF,TGTGCCAGCAGCCGCGGGGGTAGGCAGGGGAGGACTAATGAAAAACTGTTTTTT
TRBJ1-2,NA,TRBV18,TRBD1,CASSRDSWDGYTF,TGTGCCAGCTCACGGGACAGCTGGGATGGCTACACCTTC
TRBJ2-3,NA,TRBV5-6,NA,CASSFLDSVQDTQYF,TGTGCCAGCAGCTTCCTGGACAGCGTTCAGGATACGCAGTATTTT
TRBJ2-3,NA,TRBV6-1,TRBD2,CASSEKRFLAGVTDTQYF,TGTGCCAGCAGTGAAAAGAGGTTTCTAGCGGGGGTCACAGATACGCAGTATTTT
TRBJ1-4,NA,TRBV12-1,NA,CASSAGVTQTATNEKLFF,TGTGCCAGCAGCGCAGGTGTGACCCAGACCGCAACTAATGAAAAACTGTTTTTT
TRBJ2-5,NA,TRBV2,NA,CASSFQQVPTETQYF,TGTGCCAGCAGTTTTCAACAGGTCCCAACAGAGACCCAGTACTTC
TRBJ2-7,NA,TRBV4-2,TRBD2,CASSRSGGSSYEQYF,TGTGCCAGCAGCCGGAGCGGGGGGAGCTCCTACGAGCAGTACTTC
TRBJ2-1,NA,TRBV23-1,NA,CASSRESFGRRYNEQFF,TGCGCCAGCAGCCGCGAGTCCTTCGGGAGACGGTACAATGAGCAGTTCTTC
TRBJ2-1,NA,TRBV5-6,TRBD2,CASSLASRRGAYNEQFF,TGTGCCAGCAGCTTGGCGTCTAGGCGGGGGGCCTACAATGAGCAGTTCTTC
TRBJ1-1,NA,TRBV15,NA,CATSRDRGYVAFF,TGTGCCACCAGCAGAGATAGGGGTTATGTAGCTTTCTTT
TRBJ1-2,NA,TRBV6-7,TRBD1,CASSYKLTRSGQGRIYGYTF,TGTGCCAGCAGTTACAAACTAACTCGATCCGGACAGGGGAGGATCTATGGCTACACCTTC
TRBJ2-5,NA,TRBV7-8,NA,CASSLVGLKQETQYF,TGTGCCAGCAGTCTAGTGGGTCTTAAGCAAGAGACCCAGTACTTC
TRBJ2-1,NA,TRBV10-1,NA,CASSESIRIARGKFF,TGCGCCAGCAGTGAGTCGATACGCATCGCCAGGGGAAAGTTCTTC
TRBJ2-7,NA,TRBV7-9,TRBD1,CASSYRRGRDDEQYF,TGTGCCAGCAGTTATCGCAGGGGGCGCGACGACGAGCAGTACTTC
TRBJ2-1,NA,TRBV9,NA,CASSVGPEGEQFF,TGTGCCAGCAGCGTAGGACCAGAGGGCGAGCAGTTCTTC
TRBJ2-1,NA,TRBV27,TRBD2,CAIPTVAGGNKSSYNEQFF,TGTGCCATCCCCACAGTAGCGGGAGGGAATAAGAGCTCCTACAATGAGCAGTTCTTC
TRBJ1-2,NA,TRBV18,TRBD1,CASPRGQFYGYTF,TGTGCCAGCCCGAGGGGGCAGTTCTATGGCTACACCTTC
TRBJ1-6,NA,TRBV7-8,TRBD1,CASSSGQGVSPLHF,TGTGCCAGCAGTTCAGGACAGGGAGTTTCACCCCTCCACTTT
TRBJ1-4,NA,TRBV28,TRBD1,CASSRQGRANEKLFF,TGTGCCAGCAGTAGACAGGGGCGGGCTAATGAAAAACTGTTTTTT
TRBJ1-2,NA,TRBV7-2,NA,CASSSYREGLAGGGYTF,TGTGCCAGCAGCTCCTACCGGGAGGGCCTTGCGGGTGGTGGCTACACCTTC
TRBJ1-6,NA,TRBV28,NA,CASTNRNSPLHF,TGTGCCAGCACCAACAGGAATTCACCCCTCCACTTT